Below are 28 T cell receptor beta chains sequenced from a single sample in a study of shared T cell receptors in the human thymus. Libraries were prepared by immunoSEQ multiplex PCR; TCRdb keeps only in-frame clonotypes and omits some of them. The sample lists 550,000 to 800,000 clones; around 85% were seen once. These records were also assigned to another study, of human thymus T cells.

The source material was thymocytes. These receptors were taken from a girl under three years old with a congenital heart defect.

The chain recombines TRBV25-1 with TRBJ2-7, with TRBD1 matching over 9 bases. V was pared by 5 bases and J by 6 bases, with 5 bases of the junction left unmatched. CDR1 and CDR2 from the germline V gene are MGHDK and SYGVNS. The CDR3 has 13 residues. The CDR3 loop reads CASSRDRVSEQYF. CDR3 DNA sequence: TGTGCCAGCAGTCGGGACAGGGTCTCCGAGCAGTACTTC.

V is TRBV6-6 and J is TRBJ2-1, with D unresolved. V was pared by 4 bases and J by 2 bases, with 9 bases between. This CDR3 region has 14 residues. Germline CDR1 is MNHNY and CDR2 is SVGAGI (reference sequence). As DNA, the CDR3 is TGTGCCAGCAGTTCTGAGTTCGCCTACAATGAGCAGTTCTTC. Its protein is CASSSEFAYNEQFF.

The chain joins TRBV7-9 to TRBJ1-4; D is unclear. Germline values: CDR1 SEHNR, CDR2 FQNEAQ (reference sequence). CDR3 length: 14 residues. With 3 bases removed from V and 2 bases from J, the gap between germline ends came to 7 bases. The CDR3 coding sequence is TGTGCCAGCAGCTTCCCGGGGACTAATGAAAAACTGTTTTTT. Protein sequence: CASSFPGTNEKLFF.

In its sample, this clone was seen once. The V call is TRBV25-1, the J call TRBJ1-1, with D maybe TRBD1 (6 bases). The CDR3 length is 13 residues. V lost 3 bases and J lost 7, with 12 bases in between. Germline values: CDR1 MGHDK, CDR2 SYGVNS. This CDR3 reads CASSDHGQSEAFF. CDR3 nucleotides: TGTGCCAGCAGTGACCACGGACAGAGTGAAGCTTTCTTT.

This clone was observed a handful of times. The chain carries TRBV4-1 and TRBJ1-2; the D gene is possibly TRBD1 (5 bases). This CDR3 spans 16 amino acids. The germline gives CDR1 MGHRA, CDR2 YSYEKL. Between the trimmed V and J ends, which lost 1 base and 5 bases, there was a span of 17 bases. CDR3 region: CASSQVPGGGRYGYTF. For the CDR3, the DNA is TGCGCCAGCAGCCAAGTGCCCGGCGGGGGAAGGTATGGCTACACCTTC.

This clone came up once. The chain has TRBV6-4 and TRBJ1-2; D is perhaps TRBD1 (6 bases). CDR3 size: 21 residues. V was cut by 0 bases and J by 2 bases, with 28 bases left in between. Germline CDR1 reads MRHNA; CDR2 reads SNTAGT. The CDR3 is CASSDSTLLPAGDPLNYGYTF. Here the CDR3 DNA reads TGTGCCAGCAGTGACTCGACTCTTTTGCCGGCAGGGGATCCCTTAAACTATGGCTACACCTTC.

This chain joins TRBV27 and TRBJ2-1; 7 nucleotides match TRBD2. With V trimmed by 6 bases and J by 0 bases, 5 bases remained unmatched. The CDR3 is 15 amino acids. Germline V CDR1 and CDR2: MNHEY, SMNVEV (reference sequence). In DNA, the CDR3 is TGTGCCAGCAGGTCAACGGGGGGCTCCTACAATGAGCAGTTCTTC. Translation: CASRSTGGSYNEQFF.

The V and J genes are TRBV7-2 and TRBJ2-1, with D tentatively TRBD2 (5 bases). Germline CDR1 is SGHTA and CDR2 is FQGNSA. CDR3 size: 17 residues. Trimming removed 3 bases from V and 4 bases from J, with 19 bases in between. CDR3 sequence (DNA): TGTGCCAGCAGCTTGGCTTTTTTAGGACTGATTTACAATGAGCAGTTCTTC. Translating it yields CASSLAFLGLIYNEQFF.

This clone was detected once. The sample has other DNA sequences that encode this CDR3 too. J is TRBJ1-6 and V is TRBV6-1, with D hard to call. V was trimmed by 3 bases and J by 0 bases, leaving 9 bases between them. The V gene's germline CDR1 is MNHNS and CDR2 SASEGT. This CDR3 contains 16 residues. The CDR3 is CASSERGSSYNSPLHF. For the CDR3, the DNA is TGTGCCAGCAGTGAGCGCGGGAGCTCCTATAATTCACCCCTCCACTTT.

CDR3 protein: CASSPRQGRWERGYTF. CDR3 DNA sequence: TGTGCCAGCAGCCCTCGACAGGGAAGGTGGGAACGTGGCTACACCTTC. The chain joins TRBV7-9 to TRBJ1-2; 7 bases fit TRBD1. This CDR3 region has 16 residues. V dropped 5 bases and J dropped 7; count of bases not matched to a gene: 16. CDR1 SEHNR and CDR2 FQNEAQ come from the germline V gene (reference sequence).

The chain combines TRBV5-8 with TRBJ2-2, with TRBD2 identical over 7 bases. Trimming at V came to 0 bases and at J to 4 bases, leaving 15 bases not matched to a gene. The germline CDR1 and CDR2 sequences are SGHTS and YDEGEE. The CDR3 length is 19 residues. The chain's CDR3 is CASSLVPPGEGEGTGELFF. Here the CDR3 DNA reads TGTGCCAGCAGCTTGGTACCCCCTGGGGAGGGCGAGGGCACCGGGGAGCTGTTTTTT.

The rearrangement links TRBV7-4 to TRBJ1-1, with 8 nucleotides matching TRBD1. The junction had 21 bases not matched to a gene; V was cut back by 6 bases and J by 0 bases. Germline V gives CDR1 SGHVT, CDR2 SQSDAQ. The CDR3 consists of 20 residues. The CDR3, as DNA: TGTGCCAGCAGTCAGAGCCTGCGGACAGGGCAAACGATTATGAACACTGAAGCTTTCTTT. This encodes CASSQSLRTGQTIMNTEAFF.

The V and J genes are TRBV7-2 and TRBJ2-7, with TRBD2 as a possible D gene (6 bases). Looked up from germline, CDR1 is SGHTA and CDR2 is FQGNSA. This CDR3 comprises 14 residues. V dropped 3 bases and J dropped 0 bases, with 9 bases sitting between them. CDR3 loop: CASSFGEASYEQYF. The CDR3 nucleotides read TGTGCCAGCAGCTTTGGGGAGGCCTCCTACGAGCAGTACTTC.

The V call is TRBV5-6, the J call TRBJ2-2, with 10 bases aligning to TRBD1. CDR3 length equals 18 residues. V shed 6 bases and J 2 bases; nucleotides not matched to a gene: 13. The germline gives CDR1 SGHDT, CDR2 YYEEEE. The CDR3 is CASNFLTGTGANTGELFF. The CDR3 DNA follows: TGTGCCAGCAACTTCCTGACCGGGACAGGGGCTAACACCGGGGAGCTGTTTTTT.

This clone was observed a handful of times. The rearrangement uses TRBV9 and TRBJ2-5, with D perhaps TRBD2 (7 bases). The CDR3 covers 16 residues. Germline V gives CDR1 SGDLS, CDR2 YYNGEE. V shed 0 bases and J shed 3 bases, with 15 bases lying between them. CDR3 nucleotides: TGTGCCAGCAGCGTAGACGGGGGGCAGGTTAAAGAGACCCAGTACTTC. Protein product: CASSVDGGQVKETQYF.

CDR3 sequence: CASSSDRVSNNEQFF. The DNA of the CDR3 is TGTGCCAGCAGTTCGGACAGGGTCTCGAACAATGAGCAGTTCTTC. V and J are TRBV6-5 and TRBJ2-1; 8 bases are a match to TRBD1. CDR1 MNHEY and CDR2 SVGAGI come from the germline V gene. There are 15 residues in the CDR3. Trimming took 4 bases from V and 5 from J; bases not matched to a gene: 7.

The rearrangement links TRBV5-6 to TRBJ1-2; 9 nucleotides match TRBD1. This CDR3 spans 18 amino acids. Germline assignment: CDR1 SGHDT and CDR2 YYEEEE. The junction had 15 bases not matched to a gene; V was cut back by 0 bases and J by 6 bases. CDR3 coding DNA: TGTGCCAGCAGCTTGGCCTATATAACTGACAGGGGGGTTAATGGCTACACCTTC. Residues: CASSLAYITDRGVNGYTF.

CDR3 sequence: CASSPPGTGDNEQFF. The CDR3 coding sequence is TGTGCCAGCAGCCCACCCGGGACAGGGGACAATGAGCAGTTCTTC. The chain combines TRBV11-2 with TRBJ2-1; 10 nucleotides match TRBD1. Germline V gives CDR1 SGHAT, CDR2 FQNNGV. The CDR3 is made up of 15 amino acids. Trimming took 5 bases from V and 5 from J; bases not matched to a gene: 6.

The genes are TRBV27 and TRBJ2-2; 7 positions agree with TRBD1. The V segment lost 6 bases and the J segment 6 bases; nucleotides outside the gene matches: 19. This CDR3 spans 18 amino acids. Germline CDR1 is MNHEY and CDR2 is SMNVEV (reference sequence). In DNA form, the CDR3 reads TGTGCCAGCAGCGTCAAAGGAGATCCACAGGGGTTGTCCGGGGAGCTGTTTTTT. Its translation is CASSVKGDPQGLSGELFF.

The V and J genes are TRBV27 and TRBJ1-5; 8 positions agree with TRBD1. Germline V lookup: CDR1 MNHEY, CDR2 SMNVEV (reference sequence). The V segment lost 5 bases and the J segment 5 bases; nucleotides outside the gene matches: 11. This CDR3 region has 16 residues. The CDR3 DNA is TGTGCCAGCAGTCCAGAAGACCGGACAGGGCATCAGCCCCAGCATTTT. This encodes CASSPEDRTGHQPQHF.

The rearrangement joins TRBV5-1 to TRBJ2-5; D not resolved. Germline loops: CDR1 SGHRS, CDR2 YFSETQ. The CDR3 sequence is 16 residues long. Trimming stripped 2 bases from V and 4 bases from J, with 18 bases between. In DNA form, the CDR3 reads TGCGCCAGCAGCTTTTGGCCCAGCGACGTTGGAGAGACCCAGTACTTC. Its protein product is CASSFWPSDVGETQYF. The variable domain in full, with the rest retrieved from reference TRBV5-1 and TRBJ2-5, is KAGVTQTPRYLIKTRGQQVTLSCSPISGHRSVSWYQQTPGQGLQFLFEYFSETQRNKGNFPGRFSGRQFSNSRSEMNVSTLELGDSALYLCASSFWPSDVGETQYFGPGTRLLVL.

The rearrangement joins TRBV14 to TRBJ1-1; possibly TRBD1 for D (6 bases). The CDR3 spans 12 residues. With 7 bases removed from V and 1 base from J, the gap between germline ends came to 7 bases. In germline, CDR1 is SGHDN, CDR2 FVKESK. CDR3 in DNA: TGTGCCAGCAAACAGGGGAACACTGAAGCTTTCTTT. Translation gives CASKQGNTEAFF.

This clone was recorded only once. The chain carries TRBV7-2 and TRBJ1-1; no clear D gene. This CDR3 has 15 amino acids. The V and J ends lost 5 bases and 8 bases respectively, with 21 bases between them. CDR1 and CDR2 from the germline V gene are SGHTA and FQGNSA. The CDR3 here is CASSPPRRPWAEAFF. The CDR3 bases are TGTGCCAGCAGCCCACCGAGAAGGCCCTGGGCGGAAGCTTTCTTT.

This clone was counted a single time. The V call is TRBV5-4, the J call TRBJ2-7; tentative D call: TRBD1 (6 bases). Germline CDR1 reads SGHNT; CDR2 reads YYREEE (reference sequence). The CDR3 spans 16 residues. Trimming removed 0 bases from V and 6 bases from J, with 19 bases in between. CDR3 loop: CASSLGGWQGTGEQYF. In nucleotides, the CDR3 is TGTGCCAGCAGCTTGGGGGGATGGCAGGGGACCGGCGAGCAGTACTTC.

About this clone itself: At the DNA level, this CDR3 is encoded by other sequences in the same sample as well. The chain recombines TRBV6-4 with TRBJ1-2; possible D gene TRBD1, 6 bases. The germline V gene encodes CDR1 MRHNA and CDR2 SNTAGT. This CDR3 comprises 16 residues. V was shortened by 0 bases and J by 2 bases, with 13 bases between the two germline ends. This CDR3 reads CASSDSSGTGNYGYTF. CDR3 in DNA: TGTGCCAGCAGTGACTCGTCCGGAACAGGGAACTATGGCTACACCTTC.

The chain uses TRBV19 and TRBJ2-1; D is possibly TRBD2 (5 bases). This CDR3 is built from 21 residues. CDR1 is LNHDA and CDR2 is SQIVND in the germline V gene (reference sequence). V lost 3 bases and J 0 bases, leaving 27 bases between the germline ends. The CDR3 nucleotides read TGTGCCAGTAGTATTACGCATGCGGGTCCTTACTATAACTTCTCCTACAATGAGCAGTTCTTC. Translated, it gives CASSITHAGPYYNFSYNEQFF.

CDR3 sequence: CASSEVRDIPYEQYF. The CDR3 DNA reads TGTGCCAGCAGTGAAGTCCGGGACATCCCCTACGAGCAGTACTTC. The J gene is TRBJ2-7, the V gene TRBV6-1; weak D call: TRBD1 (6 bases). Trimming shortened V by 1 base and J by 2 bases, and 12 bases separated the two germline ends. The CDR3 sequence is 15 residues long. CDR1 and CDR2 (germline): MNHNS, SASEGT.

Concerning this clone itself: Within the sample, other DNA sequences also encode this same CDR3. The V gene is TRBV27, the J gene TRBJ1-6, with D unresolved. CDR1 is MNHEY and CDR2 is SMNVEV in the germline V gene (reference sequence). The CDR3 has 12 residues. The V and J ends lost 5 bases and 7 bases respectively, with 6 bases between them. The CDR3 DNA follows: TGTGCCAGCAGTCTAAGCAATTCACCCCTCCACTTT. Protein sequence: CASSLSNSPLHF.